This T cell receptor beta chain was sequenced for a study of human T cells and chemical hapten exposure. Whole-study context: TCR yields differed between samples (mainly from small differences in pooled library volume).

Study-wide findings and caveats: Among TCRs, those above 1 in 1000 frequency were unaffected by DPC sensitization.

Germline CDR1 is SGHNT and CDR2 is YYREEE (reference sequence). The CDR3 contains 15 residues. The junction had 9 bases not matched to a gene; V was cut back by 4 bases and J by 3 bases. Total RNA extraction was carried out from unfractionated whole blood. TCRdb itself ran the 5' RACE reads through MiXCR, one entry per CDR3 protein. This table has about 80,000 distinct CDR3 sequences, roughly 8.4% appearing once. This clonotype was counted a few times. Its antigen is undetermined. V and J are TRBV5-4 and TRBJ2-5, with 7 bases aligning to TRBD2. The source of this sequence is a male donor in good health. The CDR3 DNA reads as TGTGCCAGCAGCCAGGGACTAAGCGCCGAAGAGACCCAGTACTTC. Its translation: CASSQGLSAEETQYF.